This T cell receptor beta chain was found in a study of OX40 agonist ivuxolimab in advanced cancers. Blood sampling took place at baseline, cycle 4 day 1, and cycle 7 day 1. TCRdb's table, derived via immunoSEQ multiplex PCR, lists solely in-frame clones and lacks some. The table shows tens of thousands of clones, with approximately 89% occurring only once. Germline V gene sequence: CDR1 MDHEN, CDR2 SYDVKM. V shed 6 bases and J shed 8 bases, with 13 bases lying between them. The CDR3 totals 13 residues. The sample in question was CD4+ or CD8+ T cells sorted from blood, obtained in a trial of the OX40 agonist ivuxolimab. The chain uses TRBV28 and TRBJ1-4; no clear D gene. This receptor was taken from an adult with an advanced solid tumor such as melanoma, head and neck, liver or kidney cancer. In nucleotides, the CDR3 is TGTGCCAGCAGGCAGGCCAGGTGGGAAAAACTGTTTTTT. Its translation is CASRQARWEKLFF.